This T cell receptor (beta chain) was found in a study of blood T cell repertoires in COVID-19. For the study at large: Samples came from the United States, Italy and Spain, spanning acute and convalescent COVID-19. T cells, B-cell-depleted T cells, or PBMCs provided the cDNA or gDNA that served as material.

The Seattle patients joined while their infection was active and were tracked longitudinally afterward. Profiled with immunoSEQ multiplex PCR; TCRdb holds only in-frame clones, not every one. Here the sample spans about 62,000 clones, around 87% being singletons. V shed 5 bases and J 6 bases; nucleotides not matched to a gene: 6. Germline CDR1 reads SGHTA; CDR2 reads FQGNSA. The CDR3 totals 15 residues. Material: peripheral blood. The clonotype was recovered from a woman aged 55 to 70 with COVID-19, enrolled during active disease. V is TRBV7-2 and J is TRBJ1-4, with 10 bases identical to TRBD1. In nucleotides, the CDR3 is TGTGCCAGCAGCCCGGTCGGACAGGGGGATGAAAAACTGTTTTTT. Protein sequence: CASSPVGQGDEKLFF. Together with reference TRBV7-2 and TRBJ1-4, the CDR3 gives the full variable domain: GAGVSQSPSNKVTEKGKDVELRCDPISGHTALYWYRQSLGQGLEFLIYFQGNSAPDKSGLPSDRFSAERTGGSVSTLTIQRTQQEDSAVYLCASSPVGQGDEKLFFGSGTQLSVL.